One and the same sample provided the 21 T cell receptor beta chains below, sequenced in a study of blood T cell repertoires in COVID-19. Using immunoSEQ multiplex PCR, the repertoire was profiled, and TCRdb retains in-frame clones only, with some absent. The sample has a few hundred thousand clones; 87% are singletons. Source material: PBMCs or T cells enriched from blood (not recorded which). The receptors here all came from a woman between 50 and 59 years old who had recovered from COVID-19.

The chain has TRBV18 and TRBJ2-5; D is undetermined. V lost 2 bases and J lost 5, with 9 bases in between. The germline V gene has CDR1 KGHSH and CDR2 LQKENI. CDR3 length equals 13 residues. The CDR3 protein is CASSPFSAETQYF. The CDR3 DNA reads TGTGCCAGCTCACCATTCAGTGCCGAGACCCAGTACTTC.

The J gene is TRBJ1-4, the V gene TRBV13; 7 bases line up with TRBD1. CDR1 and CDR2 (germline): PRHDT, FYEKMQ (reference sequence). CDR3 length: 18 amino acids. Unmatched junction bases numbered 21, after V lost 7 bases and J lost 7 bases. CDR3 residues: CASKPSVGLGQLSEKLFF. The CDR3 DNA reads TGTGCCAGCAAACCGTCGGTTGGTCTGGGACAGTTAAGTGAAAAACTGTTTTTT.

This clone was detected only a few times. Distinct nucleotide sequences in the sample also encode this CDR3. This chain uses TRBV18 with TRBJ1-3; TRBD1 agrees at 10 bases. Germline-derived CDR1 and CDR2 are KGHSH and LQKENI. There are 15 residues in the CDR3. V dropped 6 bases and J dropped 2; count of bases not matched to a gene: 4. The DNA for the CDR3 is TGTGCCAGCTCCCAAGACAGGGGGCCTGGAAACACCATATATTTT. As protein: CASSQDRGPGNTIYF.

This clone was observed a few times. This sequence joins TRBV5-8 and TRBJ2-3; 10 bases line up with TRBD2. Trimming took 5 bases from V and 6 from J; bases not matched to a gene: 15. CDR3 length: 17 residues. Germline CDR1 reads SGHTS; CDR2 reads YDEGEE. The CDR3 region is CASRTAWDSGGADTQYF. The CDR3 DNA reads TGTGCCAGCAGAACAGCTTGGGACAGCGGGGGGGCGGATACGCAGTATTTT.

This sequence joins TRBV4-2 and TRBJ2-7; 7 bases are shared with TRBD1. The J segment lost 1 base and the V segment lost 0 bases, leaving 0 bases of the junction unmatched. The CDR3 runs 14 residues. Germline CDR1 LGHNA, CDR2 YNFKEQ. CDR3 sequence: CASSQEGQSYEQYF. CDR3 nucleotides: TGTGCCAGCAGCCAAGAGGGACAGTCCTACGAGCAGTACTTC.

This clone came up a few times. The rearrangement uses TRBV28 and TRBJ1-1; D gene ambiguous. Per germline, CDR1 MDHEN and CDR2 SYDVKM. This CDR3 has 14 residues. Between the trimmed V and J ends, which lost 4 bases and 10 bases, there was a span of 19 bases. For the CDR3, the DNA is TGTGCCAGCAGTTCTAGCGAATACCGGGGTGTAGCTTTCTTT. Translating gives CASSSSEYRGVAFF.

The chain has TRBV5-1 and TRBJ2-3; TRBD1 agrees at 7 bases. The germline CDR1 and CDR2 sequences are SGHRS and YFSETQ. Trimming cost V 6 bases and J 5 bases; bases outside gene matches: 6. The CDR3 is made up of 13 amino acids. The CDR3 loop reads CASTLTGEDTQYF. For the CDR3, the DNA is TGCGCCAGCACATTAACAGGGGAAGATACGCAGTATTTT.

The J gene is TRBJ2-3, the V gene TRBV4-3; a weak D match, TRBD2 (5 bases). V lost 3 bases to trimming and J lost 6 bases, with 25 bases between them. Per the germline V gene, CDR1 is LGHNA and CDR2 is YSLEER. The CDR3 runs to 18 residues. The CDR3 is CASSQGINLAPPEDTQYF. The CDR3 DNA is TGCGCCAGCAGCCAGGGCATAAACTTAGCGCCACCTGAGGATACGCAGTATTTT.

Turning to this clone: Other DNA sequences within the sample encode an identical CDR3. The chain joins TRBV27 to TRBJ2-1; 10 bases match TRBD2. There are 14 residues in the CDR3. Germline CDR1 is MNHEY and CDR2 is SMNVEV (reference sequence). The V and J ends lost 3 bases and 10 bases, in that order; junction bases with no gene match: 6. The CDR3 DNA follows: TGTGCCAGCAGTTTCAGCGGGGGGGCCGGGGAGCAGTTCTTC. Protein sequence: CASSFSGGAGEQFF.

This chain connects TRBV27 to TRBJ1-1; D might be TRBD1 (5 bases). The V gene's germline CDR1 is MNHEY and CDR2 SMNVEV (reference sequence). This CDR3 is built from 14 residues. The V and J ends lost 6 bases and 5 bases respectively, with 16 bases between them. The CDR3 nucleotides are TGTGCCAGCAGCCCCGGCCGTCGGGGGACTGAAGCTTTCTTT. Translating gives CASSPGRRGTEAFF.

J is TRBJ1-2 and V is TRBV5-8, with a tentative D call TRBD1 (6 bases). Germline values: CDR1 SGHTS, CDR2 YDEGEE. This CDR3 comprises 17 residues. The V end lost 7 bases, the J end lost 0 bases, and 22 bases lay between the germline ends. The CDR3 is CASAIWGTGKTNYGYTF. In DNA form, the CDR3 reads TGTGCCAGCGCTATATGGGGAACAGGGAAAACTAACTATGGCTACACCTTC.

This rearrangement joins TRBV19 to TRBJ2-7; tentative D call: TRBD2 (6 bases). V was trimmed by 3 bases and J by 3 bases, leaving 12 bases between them. The germline gives CDR1 LNHDA, CDR2 SQIVND (reference sequence). The CDR3 runs to 14 residues. CDR3: CASSIGYGSYEQYF. The CDR3 nucleotides read TGTGCCAGTAGTATCGGGTACGGGAGCTACGAGCAGTACTTC. The whole variable domain, filled in from reference TRBV19 and TRBJ2-7, reads DGGITQSPKYLFRKEGQNVTLSCEQNLNHDAMYWYRQDPGQGLRLIYYSQIVNDFQKGDIAEGYSVSREKKESFPLTVTSAQKNPTAFYLCASSIGYGSYEQYFGPGTRLTVT.

The chain links TRBV10-1 to TRBJ1-2, with D possibly TRBD1 on 5 matching bases. CDR3 length equals 14 residues. The germline CDR1 and CDR2 sequences are WNHNN and SYGVQD (reference sequence). Deletions cut 7 bases from V and 4 bases from J, with 16 bases between. CDR3 nucleotides: TGCGCCAGCACCTTTCGTGACAGTGCCTATGGCTACACCTTC. Encoded protein: CASTFRDSAYGYTF.

CDR3 DNA sequence: TGTGCCAGCAGCCAACCCTCCGGGGGGCGCACCTATGGCTACACCTTC. This encodes CASSQPSGGRTYGYTF. The chain links TRBV7-9 to TRBJ1-2, with D perhaps TRBD1 (6 bases). V lost 5 bases and J 4 bases, leaving 20 bases between the germline ends. CDR1 is SEHNR and CDR2 is FQNEAQ in the germline V gene (reference sequence). CDR3 length equals 16 residues.

The V and J genes are TRBV5-1 and TRBJ2-1; 10 nucleotides match TRBD1. Germline V gene sequence: CDR1 SGHRS, CDR2 YFSETQ. This CDR3 spans 19 amino acids. The ends lost 0 bases at V and 5 bases at J; junction bases unmatched: 14. The CDR3 DNA reads as TGCGCCAGCAGCTTGGGAGTTCTAGAGGACAGGGGGTTCCACAATGAGCAGTTCTTC. Residues: CASSLGVLEDRGFHNEQFF.

The chain is built from TRBV7-8 and TRBJ1-1, with D unclear. Trimming removed 5 bases at V and 1 base at J, with 14 bases between. Germline V CDR1 and CDR2: SGHVS, FQNEAQ. The CDR3 sequence is 15 residues long. The CDR3 protein is CASSEGTTKNTEAFF. CDR3 nucleotides: TGTGCCAGCAGCGAGGGTACAACAAAGAACACTGAAGCTTTCTTT.

The rearrangement uses TRBV19 and TRBJ1-2; D is ambiguous. This CDR3 comprises 15 residues. Deletions cut 5 bases from V and 8 bases from J, with 21 bases between. Germline CDR1 and CDR2: LNHDA and SQIVND (reference sequence). The CDR3 sequence: CASSLAALYPAGYTF. CDR3 bases: TGTGCCAGTAGTTTAGCGGCTCTTTACCCAGCGGGCTACACCTTC.

The chain links TRBV4-1 to TRBJ1-2, with 8 bases aligning to TRBD1. J gave up 8 bases and V 1 base, and 3 bases lay outside the gene matches. Germline CDR1 reads MGHRA; CDR2 reads YSYEKL. CDR3 length equals 13 residues. The CDR3 bases are TGCGCCAGCAGCCAAGCGGCAGGGGGCGGCTACACCTTC. It translates to CASSQAAGGGYTF.

The chain employs TRBV7-9 and TRBJ2-1; 10 nucleotides line up with TRBD2. V lost 5 bases, J lost 10 bases, and 17 bases stayed unmatched. CDR3 length: 17 residues. Germline V gene lookup returns CDR1 SEHNR and CDR2 FQNEAQ (reference sequence). In nucleotides, the CDR3 is TGTGCCAGCAGCGCCCAACCTAGCGGGGGTCGTCTAGGAGAGCAGTTCTTC. Translation: CASSAQPSGGRLGEQFF.

The CDR3 protein is CASSFRRGYYNEQFF. Here the CDR3 DNA reads TGTGCCAGCAGCTTCCGAAGGGGCTATTACAATGAGCAGTTCTTC. This sequence joins TRBV5-6 and TRBJ2-1, with D possibly TRBD1 on 5 matching bases. V dropped 2 bases and J dropped 4 bases, with 13 bases sitting between them. Per germline, CDR1 SGHDT and CDR2 YYEEEE. This CDR3 spans 15 amino acids. Full variable domain (outside the CDR3, taken from reference TRBV5-6 and TRBJ2-1): DAGVTQSPTHLIKTRGQQVTLRCSPKSGHDTVSWYQQALGQGPQFIFQYYEEEERQRGNFPDRFSGHQFPNYSSELNVNALLLGDSALYLCASSFRRGYYNEQFFGPGTRLTVL.

J is TRBJ2-2 and V is TRBV18; weak D call: TRBD1 (5 bases). CDR1 is KGHSH and CDR2 is LQKENI in the germline V gene. V lost 1 base, J lost 0 bases, and 6 bases lay in between. The CDR3 length is 15 residues. The CDR3 nucleotides are TGTGCCAGCTCACCACGGACAACGAACACCGGGGAGCTGTTTTTT. Its translation is CASSPRTTNTGELFF.